The 4 T cell receptor beta chains below were found in one sample sequenced in a study of Graves' ophthalmopathy and Graves' hyperthyroidism. RNA transcripts yielded amplified TCR beta CDR3 regions. HTBI primers primed a first-round RT-PCR, and a second-round multiplex PCR followed. TCRdb reprocessed the multiplex PCR reads via MiXCR and lists one record per CDR3 protein. This table has a few hundred thousand distinct CDR3 sequences, roughly 17% appearing once. Sequenced material: peripheral blood. The receptor set was obtained from an adult woman with stable Graves' hyperthyroidism.

This clonotype appeared many times. The chain combines TRBV7-8 with TRBJ2-5; TRBD1 might be the D (6 bases). From germline, CDR1 is SGHVS and CDR2 FQNEAQ. The CDR3 sequence is 14 residues long. Trimming removed 3 bases at V and 5 bases at J, with 13 bases between. The CDR3 loop reads CASSFEGVYETQYF. Written as DNA, the CDR3 is TGTGCCAGCAGCTTTGAGGGGGTTTACGAGACCCAGTACTTC.

This clonotype came up many times. The rearrangement joins TRBV20-1 to TRBJ2-5; perhaps TRBD1 as D (6 bases). Germline-derived CDR1 and CDR2 are DFQATT and SNEGSKA (reference sequence). V was trimmed by 4 bases and J by 2 bases, leaving 20 bases between them. CDR3 length equals 16 residues. CDR3 protein: CSAKANLLGQQETQYF. CDR3 sequence (DNA): TGCAGTGCTAAAGCAAACCTTCTTGGACAGCAAGAGACCCAGTACTTC.

This clonotype was counted once. Relative to the germline gene, one junction end is altered; a read error may explain this. CDR3 bases: TGTGCCATCAGCTTAAGACTAGTTCCCTACGAGCAGTGCTTC. Its protein is CAISLRLVPYEQCF. The chain is built from TRBV11-3 and TRBJ2-7, with D maybe TRBD2 (6 bases). This CDR3 is built from 14 residues. Germline V CDR1 and CDR2: SGHNT, YENEEA. Looking up the rest from reference TRBV11-3 and TRBJ2-7 gives the full variable domain: EAGVVQSPRYKIIEKKQPVAFWCNPISGHNTLYWYLQNLGQGPELLIRYENEEAVDDSQLPKDRFSAERLKGVDSTLKIQPAELGDSAVYLCAISLRLVPYEQCFGPGTRLTVT.

This clonotype was counted many times. V usage is TRBV6-5 and J usage is TRBJ1-2; D not resolved. The germline V gene has CDR1 MNHEY and CDR2 SVGAGI. The V and J ends lost 2 bases and 8 bases respectively, with 9 bases between them. The CDR3 sequence is 12 residues long. CDR3 coding DNA: TGTGCCAGCAGTTACAGGGCGGAAGGCTACACCTTC. Its protein product is CASSYRAEGYTF.